A selection of T cell receptor beta chains follows, all from one sample in a study of T-cell memory formation after mild COVID-19. TCRdb recomputed calls from the 5' RACE reads with MiXCR, one row per CDR3 protein. The data contain roughly 300,000 distinct CDR3 sequences, roughly 13% of them seen just once; the ten biggest clones take up 20% to 25%. Sequencing input: PBMCs or a T cell subset sorted from them (not recorded which). The receptors originated from a man aged 18 to 30 who had mild COVID-19 (a few samples of this study predate the infection). Cell type and time point are not known. Each CDR3 is given with its conserved first and last residue. The D gene is left open where the match is weak. Where a row states a size, it is once, few, many or the class of an expanded clone; other rows omit it.

>TRBJ2-1|TRBD2|TRBV11-3|NA
CASSLPSGGTGEQFF
TGTGCCAGCAGCTTGCCTAGCGGGGGGACCGGGGAGCAGTTCTTC
>TRBJ2-5|TRBD2|TRBV7-2|once
CASSWTSGYEGTKYF
TGTGCCAGCAGCTGGACTAGCGGCTACGAGGGGACCAAGTACTTC
>TRBJ2-7|TRBD2|TRBV29-1|NA
CSVEVLAGVSEQYF
TGCAGCGTGGAGGTACTAGCGGGAGTAAGCGAGCAGTACTTC
>TRBJ1-6|NA|TRBV12-3/TRBV12-4|NA
CASSLNNSPLHF
TGTGCCAGCAGTTTAAATAATTCACCCCTCCACTTT
>TRBJ2-5|NA|TRBV24-1|NA
CATSESRGWGETQYF
TGTGCCACCAGTGAATCCAGGGGCTGGGGAGAGACCCAGTACTTC
>TRBJ2-7|TRBD1|TRBV6-5|few
CASSYSIWGQGPSQHHEQYF
TGTGCCAGCAGTTACTCGATATGGGGACAGGGACCTTCGCAGCACCACGAGCAGTACTTC
>TRBJ2-2|TRBD2|TRBV27|NA
CASSPGTSGGAGELFF
TGTGCCAGCAGTCCGGGGACTAGCGGGGGAGCCGGGGAGCTGTTTTTT
>TRBJ2-2|TRBD1|TRBV11-2|many
CASSPKGQVTNTGELFF
TGTGCCAGCAGCCCGAAAGGACAGGTCACGAACACCGGGGAGCTGTTTTTT
>TRBJ1-1|NA|TRBV7-8|many
CASSLETGDTEAFF
TGTGCCAGCAGCTTAGAGACGGGGGACACTGAAGCTTTCTTT
>TRBJ1-3|NA|TRBV7-2|few
CASSLGRSQNTIYF
TGTGCCAGCAGCTTAGGGCGAAGTCAGAACACCATATATTTT
>TRBJ1-3|NA|TRBV29-1|NA
CSVVSLSGNAIYF
TGCAGCGTTGTAAGCCTCTCTGGAAACGCCATATATTTT
>TRBJ1-2|NA|TRBV6-5|NA
CARGLDRADYGYTF
TGTGCCAGGGGCCTAGACCGGGCCGATTATGGCTACACCTTC
>TRBJ1-2|TRBD1|TRBV7-2|NA
CASSSGQFRGINYGYTF
TGTGCCAGCAGCTCGGGACAGTTCAGGGGGATTAACTATGGCTACACCTTC
>TRBJ1-5|TRBD1|TRBV27|NA
CASSPAGTGIQPQHF
TGTGCCAGCAGCCCGGCGGGGACAGGGATTCAGCCCCAGCATTTT
>TRBJ2-3|TRBD2|TRBV19|NA
CASSMQRGTDTQYF
TGTGCCAGTAGTATGCAGCGGGGTACAGATACGCAGTATTTT
>TRBJ2-1|TRBD2|TRBV5-1|many
CASSLDGLVGEQFF
TGCGCCAGCAGCTTGGATGGACTAGTGGGTGAGCAGTTCTTC
>TRBJ2-7|NA|TRBV6-6|few
CASSRGGTYEQYF
TGTGCCAGCAGCCGTGGGGGTACCTACGAGCAGTACTTC
>TRBJ2-1|TRBD2|TRBV6-5|few
CASTREGAYNEQFF
TGTGCCAGCACCCGGGAGGGTGCGTACAATGAGCAGTTCTTC